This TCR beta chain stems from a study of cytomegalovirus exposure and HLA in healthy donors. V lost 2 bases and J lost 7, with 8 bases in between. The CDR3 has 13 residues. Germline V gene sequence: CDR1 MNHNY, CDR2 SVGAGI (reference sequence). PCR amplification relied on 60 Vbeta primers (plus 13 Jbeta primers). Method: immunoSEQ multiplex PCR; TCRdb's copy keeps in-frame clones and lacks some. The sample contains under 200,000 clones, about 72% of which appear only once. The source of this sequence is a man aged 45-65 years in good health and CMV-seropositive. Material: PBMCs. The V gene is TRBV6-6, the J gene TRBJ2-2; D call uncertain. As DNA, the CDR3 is TGTGCCAGCAGTTACCGGTCAGGCGGGGAGCTGTTTTTT. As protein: CASSYRSGGELFF.